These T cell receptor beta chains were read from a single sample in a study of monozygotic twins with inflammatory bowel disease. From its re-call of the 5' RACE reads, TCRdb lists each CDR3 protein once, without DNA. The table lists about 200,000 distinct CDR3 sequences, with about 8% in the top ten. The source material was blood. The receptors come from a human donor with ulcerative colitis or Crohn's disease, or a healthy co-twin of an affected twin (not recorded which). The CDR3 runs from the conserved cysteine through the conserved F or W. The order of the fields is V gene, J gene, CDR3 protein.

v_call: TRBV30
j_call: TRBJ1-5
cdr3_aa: CAWSLRTGNQPQHF

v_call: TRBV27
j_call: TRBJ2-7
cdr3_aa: CASSPSTGDLYYEQYF

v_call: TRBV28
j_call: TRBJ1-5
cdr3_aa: CASSRGTGKNQPQHF

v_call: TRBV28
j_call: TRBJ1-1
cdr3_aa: CASSSRRAGRGEAFF

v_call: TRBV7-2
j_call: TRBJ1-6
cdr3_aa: CASSLVGQHNSPLHF

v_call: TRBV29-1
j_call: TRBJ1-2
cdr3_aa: CSGGDRGYGYTF

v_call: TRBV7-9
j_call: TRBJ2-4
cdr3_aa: CSSSEQGGNMQYF

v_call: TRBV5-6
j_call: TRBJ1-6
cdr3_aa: CVSSLLGGPEHF

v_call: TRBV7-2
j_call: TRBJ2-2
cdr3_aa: CASSLKTSVSTGELFF

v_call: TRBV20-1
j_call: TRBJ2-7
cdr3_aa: CSAPDTPYEQYF

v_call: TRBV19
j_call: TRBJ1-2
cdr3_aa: CASSPLGYLDYGYTF

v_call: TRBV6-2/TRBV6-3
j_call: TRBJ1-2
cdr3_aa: CASHKLPGQKGVYGYTF

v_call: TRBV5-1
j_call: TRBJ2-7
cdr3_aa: CASSLTSGGPYEQYF

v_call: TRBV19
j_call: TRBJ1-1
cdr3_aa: CASRLRTEAFF

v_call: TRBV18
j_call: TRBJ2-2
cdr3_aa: CASSPLAGAFAGELFF

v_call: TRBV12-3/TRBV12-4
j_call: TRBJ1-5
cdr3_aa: CASSRQGFQPQHF

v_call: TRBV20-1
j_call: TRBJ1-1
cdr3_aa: CSARELTGRNTEAFF

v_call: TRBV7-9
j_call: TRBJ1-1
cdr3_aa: CASSYLGGWNTEAFF

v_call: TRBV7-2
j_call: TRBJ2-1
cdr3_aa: CASQLGWLAEYNEQFF

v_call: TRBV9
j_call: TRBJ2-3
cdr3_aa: CASSVLAGGTDTQYF

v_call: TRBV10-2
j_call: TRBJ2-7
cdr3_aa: CASKLDSTYEQYF

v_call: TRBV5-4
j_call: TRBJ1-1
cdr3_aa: CASSPWGPGTEAFF

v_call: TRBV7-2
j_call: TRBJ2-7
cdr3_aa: CASSLTTGTSGTAYEQYF

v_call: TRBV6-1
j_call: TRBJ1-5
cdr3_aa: CASSQLDRRDNQPQHF

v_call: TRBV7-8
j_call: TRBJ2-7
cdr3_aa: CASSHQLGGGPGEQYF

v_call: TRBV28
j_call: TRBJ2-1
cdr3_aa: CAAEGGSNEQFF

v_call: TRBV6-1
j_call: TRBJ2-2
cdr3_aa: CAGARGGANTGELFF

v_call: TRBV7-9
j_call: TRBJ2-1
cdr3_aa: CASSPRAGPYNEQFF

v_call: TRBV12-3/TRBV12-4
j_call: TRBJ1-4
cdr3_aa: CASRARGIANEKLFF

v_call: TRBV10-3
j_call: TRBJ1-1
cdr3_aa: CAIKDGMNTEAFF

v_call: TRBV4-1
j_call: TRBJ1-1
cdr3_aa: CASSQYTGETEAFF

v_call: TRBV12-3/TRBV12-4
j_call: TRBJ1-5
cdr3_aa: CASSRSGERQPQHF

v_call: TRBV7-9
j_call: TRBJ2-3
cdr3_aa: CASSLGGGLTDTQYF

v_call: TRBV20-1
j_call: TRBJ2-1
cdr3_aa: CSASTIHSPDYTLGSYNEQFF

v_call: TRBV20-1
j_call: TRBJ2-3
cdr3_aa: CSARGDGFRDTQYF

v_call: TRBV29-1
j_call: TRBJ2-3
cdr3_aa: CSVGVLGLPTDTQYF

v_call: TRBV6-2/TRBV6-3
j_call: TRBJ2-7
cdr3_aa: CASSRTNRPYEQYF

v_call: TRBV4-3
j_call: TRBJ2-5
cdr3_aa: CASSQFLGYQETQYF

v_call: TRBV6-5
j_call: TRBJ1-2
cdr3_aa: CASSWGGGYTF

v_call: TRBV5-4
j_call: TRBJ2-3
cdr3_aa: CASSGRDRSTDTQYF

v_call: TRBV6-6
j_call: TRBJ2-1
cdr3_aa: CASSYDRYNEQFF

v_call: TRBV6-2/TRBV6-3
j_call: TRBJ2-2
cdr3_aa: CASSYRTSGDTGELFF

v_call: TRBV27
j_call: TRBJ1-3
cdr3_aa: CASSLTTPDSGNTIYF

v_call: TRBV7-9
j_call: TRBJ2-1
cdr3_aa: CASSHTFGGNEQFF

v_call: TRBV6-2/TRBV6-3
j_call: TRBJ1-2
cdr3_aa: CASSYGTPVLYGYTF

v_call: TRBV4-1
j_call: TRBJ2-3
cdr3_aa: CASSQDSTSGWGGASTDTQYF

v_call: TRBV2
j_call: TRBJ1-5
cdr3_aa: CASTRDINQPQHF

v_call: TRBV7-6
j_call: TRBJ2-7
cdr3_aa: CASSLEVRGRQYF